This entry features one T cell receptor (beta chain) sequence. Its antigen is unknown. No base quality values were provided; no much bigger clone lies one nucleotide off. This specimen includes other DNA sequences encoding the same CDR3. Each collaborating institution followed its own protocols to collect whole blood in K2EDTA tubes. Collaborator samples were shipped for TCRbeta analysis as frozen whole blood, isolated PBMCs, or DNA extracted from either sample type. V sheds 6 bases and J sheds 1 base, leaving 4 bases between their ends. Inclusive of the bounding cysteine and phenylalanine, the CDR3 is 11 residues long. Only the CDR3 part of the read is kept: 33 bases, read in frame from the first base. Via the germline V gene, CDR1 is SGHAT and CDR2 FQNNGV. These data come from a study of blood T cell repertoires in COVID-19 (dated by TCRdb to about 2020). Background on the whole study: Samples covering the acute and convalescent phases of COVID-19 were provided by collaborators in the United States, Italy and Spain. The material from the prospective study consisted of cDNA or gDNA derived from T cells, B-cell-depleted T cells, or PBMCs. The dataset comprised deeply sampled blood TCRbeta repertoires from subjects exposed to, actively infected with, or recovered from COVID-19. A freely available public database, intended as a resource for researchers studying the immune response to SARS-CoV-2, is where the repertoires were released. Samples came from the ongoing ImmuneRACE study (first 160 participants) plus 1,254 subjects from 6 global collaborators. Sample metadata almost always included a de-identified subject ID, COVID-19 status, age in years and sex. Where HLA class I and class II types were available, the types were taken from metadata supplied by the sample provider, not from assay-based typing. What the research found in general, with its limitations: How much clinical and demographic metadata was included differed by source and by participant, and the metadata was provided uncurated.

The immunoSEQ Assay, a bias-controlled multiplex PCR, was used to amplify TCRbeta CDR3 regions from genomic DNA. Per the source publication's procedure: Within the assay, amplification of reference gene primers was used to estimate how many nucleated cells each sample contained. Sequence reads were collapsed and filtered to measure the absolute abundance of every unique TCRbeta CDR3 rearrangement. Productive Simpson clonality was computed per sample as the square root of Simpson's diversity index over productive rearrangements. TCRdb took this table from immuneACCESS and kept in-frame rearrangements with V and J called. Such tables lack part of the clones; where checked against another copy, unresolved V genes explain under half of the gap, and the rest is unexplained. V, J and clone size reflect that table, while D and trimming were determined from the DNA. The sample table lists 200,000 or so clones, approximately 86% of them with a count of one. Around 1.9% of the sample comes from the top ten.

The sequencing sample was made of peripheral blood. This TCR derives from a man aged 70 or older with active or convalescent COVID-19. The sequence links TRBV11-2 to TRBJ2-7; the D segment cannot be called with confidence. The nucleotide sequence reads as follows: TGTGCCAGCAGTCGTTCCTACGAGCAGTACTTC. This gives the protein CASSRSYEQYF.